A selection of T cell receptor beta chains follows, all from one sample in a study of CD8 T cells in ankylosing spondylitis. A single record per CDR3 protein comes from TCRdb applying MiXCR to the 5' RACE reads. This repertoire shows around 490,000 distinct CDR3 sequences, roughly 5.3% found once; its top ten account for 3% to 4%. The sequenced material came from blood, either unsorted or a sorted T cell fraction (not recorded which). All receptors come from a male donor with ankylosing spondylitis. Both conserved end residues are part of each CDR3. Each record gives: V gene, J gene, CDR3 protein.

>TRBV7-2|TRBJ1-5
CASSNTGVSNQPQHF
>TRBV7-2|TRBJ2-1
CASSARLAGDHNEQFF
>TRBV5-1|TRBJ2-5
CASSLVGGLAPETQYF
>TRBV7-6|TRBJ1-2
CASSREQFYGYTF
>TRBV7-2|TRBJ1-6
CASGLRPFRDRDSPLHF
>TRBV27|TRBJ2-7
CASSLSVIGDSYEQYF
>TRBV4-1|TRBJ2-5
CASSLTGGNFGETQYF
>TRBV27|TRBJ2-7
CASSSRWGQSYEQYF
>TRBV5-1|TRBJ2-7
CASSLNTAPYEQYF
>TRBV9|TRBJ1-1
CASSVGLTQGNTEAFF